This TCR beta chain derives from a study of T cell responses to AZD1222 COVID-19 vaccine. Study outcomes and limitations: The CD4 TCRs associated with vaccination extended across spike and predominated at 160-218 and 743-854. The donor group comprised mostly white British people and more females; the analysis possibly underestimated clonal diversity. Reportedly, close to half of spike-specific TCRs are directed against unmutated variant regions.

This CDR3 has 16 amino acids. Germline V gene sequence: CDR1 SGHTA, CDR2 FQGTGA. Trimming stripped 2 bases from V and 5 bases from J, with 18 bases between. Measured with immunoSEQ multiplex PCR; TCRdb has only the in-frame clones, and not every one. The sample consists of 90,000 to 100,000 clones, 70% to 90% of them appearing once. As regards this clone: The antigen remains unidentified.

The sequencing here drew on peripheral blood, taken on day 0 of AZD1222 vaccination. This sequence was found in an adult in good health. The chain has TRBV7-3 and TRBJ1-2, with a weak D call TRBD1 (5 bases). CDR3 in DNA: TGTGCCAGCAGCTTAGGTCGTAGGGGTGAAGGTTATGGCTACACCTTC. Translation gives CASSLGRRGEGYGYTF.